The clone carrying this T cell receptor (beta chain) appeared a single time. What it binds is not known. This CDR3 is built from 13 residues. Germline loops: CDR1 SEHNR, CDR2 FQNEAQ (reference sequence). V lost 5 bases to trimming and J lost 5 bases, with 13 bases between them. This specimen belongs to a study of shared clonotypes between healthy human individuals. Study-level points and caveats: The study's rarefaction showed incomplete sorted-subset sequencing despite large depth. What limited the represented genetic and exposure-history diversity was the small number of donors.

Genomic DNA of every subset was divided equally among multiple immunoSEQ plates. Produced via immunoSEQ multiplex PCR; TCRdb's table is partial and in-frame only. The repertoire holds about 120,000 clones, with about 62% as singletons. The sequenced sample was memory CD8+ T cells sorted from blood. Noted subset: CD45RO+ cells pooled with CCR7-negative TemRA cells. The rearrangement links TRBV7-9 to TRBJ2-7; the D gene could be TRBD1 or TRBD2 (5 bases each). This clonotype originated in a woman in her twenties or thirties in good health. The CDR3 region is CASSGDDGNEQYF. The CDR3 DNA sequence: TGTGCCAGCAGCGGGGACGATGGGAACGAGCAGTACTTC. The full variable domain, its missing parts supplied by reference TRBV7-9 and TRBJ2-7, is DTGVSQNPRHKITKRGQNVTFRCDPISEHNRLYWYRQTLGQGPEFLTYFQNEAQLEKSRLLSDRFSAERPKGSFSTLEIQRTEQGDSAMYLCASSGDDGNEQYFGPGTRLTVT.